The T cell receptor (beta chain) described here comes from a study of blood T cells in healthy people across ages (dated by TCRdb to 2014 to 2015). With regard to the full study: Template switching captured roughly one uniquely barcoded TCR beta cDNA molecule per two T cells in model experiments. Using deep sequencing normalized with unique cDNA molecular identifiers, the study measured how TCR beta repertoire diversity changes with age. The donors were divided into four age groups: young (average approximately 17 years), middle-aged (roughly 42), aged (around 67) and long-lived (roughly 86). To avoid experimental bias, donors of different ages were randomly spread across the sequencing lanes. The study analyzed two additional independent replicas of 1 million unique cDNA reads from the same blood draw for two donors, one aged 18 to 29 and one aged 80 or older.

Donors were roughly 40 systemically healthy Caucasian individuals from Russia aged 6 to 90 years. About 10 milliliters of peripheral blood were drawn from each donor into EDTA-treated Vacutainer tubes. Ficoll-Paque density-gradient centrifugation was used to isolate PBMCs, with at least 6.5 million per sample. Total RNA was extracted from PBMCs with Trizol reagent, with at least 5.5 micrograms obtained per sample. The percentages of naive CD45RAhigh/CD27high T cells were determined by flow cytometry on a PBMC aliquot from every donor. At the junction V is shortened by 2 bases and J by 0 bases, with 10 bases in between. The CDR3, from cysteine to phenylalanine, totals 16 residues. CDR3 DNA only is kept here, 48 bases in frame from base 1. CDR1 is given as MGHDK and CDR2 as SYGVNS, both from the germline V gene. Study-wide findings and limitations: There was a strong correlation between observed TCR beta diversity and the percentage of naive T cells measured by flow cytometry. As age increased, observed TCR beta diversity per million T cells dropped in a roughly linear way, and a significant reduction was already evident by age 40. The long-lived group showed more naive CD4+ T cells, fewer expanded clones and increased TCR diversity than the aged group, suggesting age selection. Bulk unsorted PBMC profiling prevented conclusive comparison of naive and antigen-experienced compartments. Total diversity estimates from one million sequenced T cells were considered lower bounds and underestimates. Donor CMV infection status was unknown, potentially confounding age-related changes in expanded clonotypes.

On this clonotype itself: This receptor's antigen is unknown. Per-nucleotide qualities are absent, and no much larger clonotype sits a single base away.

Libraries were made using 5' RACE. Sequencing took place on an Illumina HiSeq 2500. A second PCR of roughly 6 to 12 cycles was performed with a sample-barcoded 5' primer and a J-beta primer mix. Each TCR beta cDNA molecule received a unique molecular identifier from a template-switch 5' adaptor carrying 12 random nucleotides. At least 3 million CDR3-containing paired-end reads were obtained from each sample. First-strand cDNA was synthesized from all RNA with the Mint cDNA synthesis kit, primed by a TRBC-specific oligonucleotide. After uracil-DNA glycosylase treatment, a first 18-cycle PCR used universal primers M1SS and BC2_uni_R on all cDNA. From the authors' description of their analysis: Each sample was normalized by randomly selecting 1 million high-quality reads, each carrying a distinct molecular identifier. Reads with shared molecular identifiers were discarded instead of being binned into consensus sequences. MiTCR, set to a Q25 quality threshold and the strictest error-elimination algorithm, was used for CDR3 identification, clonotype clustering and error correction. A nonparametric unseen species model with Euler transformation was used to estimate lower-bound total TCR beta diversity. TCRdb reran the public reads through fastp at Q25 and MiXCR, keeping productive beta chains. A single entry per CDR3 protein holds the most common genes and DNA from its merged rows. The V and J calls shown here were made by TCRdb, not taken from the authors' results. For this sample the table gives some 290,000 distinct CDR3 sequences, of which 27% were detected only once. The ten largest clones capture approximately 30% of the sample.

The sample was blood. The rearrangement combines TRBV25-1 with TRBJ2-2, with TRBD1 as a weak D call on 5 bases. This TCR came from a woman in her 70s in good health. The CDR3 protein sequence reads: CASSEQGLANTGELFF. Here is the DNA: TGTGCCAGCAGTGAACAGGGCCTGGCGAACACCGGGGAGCTGTTTTTT.